A selection of T cell receptor beta chains follows, all from one sample in a study of human T cells and chemical hapten exposure. TCRdb reanalysed the RACE reads using MiXCR and keeps one entry per CDR3 protein. Of 150,000 or so distinct CDR3 sequences detected, roughly 14% appear once; the ten largest clones hold about 1.7%. This material consisted of whole blood, taken in connection with sensitization to the hapten diphenylcyclopropenone (DPC). The source is a woman in her twenties or thirties with alopecia areata. Some clones in this sample may be carry-over from other donors' samples. The CDR3 runs from the conserved cysteine through the conserved F or W. D genes are given only for firm matches. For some rows the clone size is stated as once, few or many, or as a class when expanded; others skip it.

d_call	j_call	v_call	clone_size	cdr3_nt	cdr3_aa
TRBD1	TRBJ2-1	TRBV10-2	.	TGCGCCAGCAGGGACAGGGGCGTCAATGAGCAGTTCTTC	CASRDRGVNEQFF
.	TRBJ1-6	TRBV3-1	many	TGTGCCAGCAGCCAGGGAACAGGGTACAGTAATTCACCCCTCCACTTT	CASSQGTGYSNSPLHF
TRBD2	TRBJ2-5	TRBV20-1	few	TGCAGTGCTAGTGGACTCGGGACTAGCGGGAGTTTAGAGACCCAGTACTTC	CSASGLGTSGSLETQYF
TRBD1	TRBJ2-7	TRBV5-1	.	TGCGCCAGCAGCTTGTTTGGGACAGAGTCTCCATCCGAGCAGTACTTC	CASSLFGTESPSEQYF
.	TRBJ2-7	TRBV11-2	many	TGTGCCAGCAGCTTGGGACAACTGAGCTCCTACGAGCAGTACTTC	CASSLGQLSSYEQYF
.	TRBJ2-3	TRBV7-2	few	TGTGCCAGCAGCTTATCCCCGACGTCAGATACGCAGTATTTT	CASSLSPTSDTQYF
.	TRBJ1-1	TRBV18	few	TGTGCCAGCTCACCATTCCAGGAGAACACTGAAGCTTTCTTT	CASSPFQENTEAFF
.	TRBJ1-4	TRBV4-1	many	TGCGCCAGCAGCCAGGACATTCGTAATGAAAAACTGTTTTTT	CASSQDIRNEKLFF
.	TRBJ1-1	TRBV28	.	TGTGCCAGCAGTTTCATAACGAACACTGAAGCTTTCTTT	CASSFITNTEAFF
.	TRBJ1-3	TRBV12-3/TRBV12-4	.	TGTGCCAGCCTTATACGCTCTGGAAACACCATATATTTT	CASLIRSGNTIYF
TRBD1	TRBJ2-6	TRBV27	few	TGTGCCAGCAGAGAGGGACAGGCCGGGGCCAACGTCCTGACTTTC	CASREGQAGANVLTF
.	TRBJ2-2	TRBV27	many	TGTGCCAGCAGTTTATTAGGCACCGGGGAGCTGTTTTTT	CASSLLGTGELFF
.	TRBJ2-7	TRBV7-2	.	TGTGCCAGCAGCTTTGACAGTAGAACCGAGCAGTACTTC	CASSFDSRTEQYF
.	TRBJ1-4	TRBV30	many	TGTGCCTGGAGTGTACCGGGGACTGCTAATGAAAAACTGTTTTTT	CAWSVPGTANEKLFF
.	TRBJ1-2	TRBV18	.	TGTGCCAGCTCACCGCAGAACAGGGACGGCTACACCTTC	CASSPQNRDGYTF
.	TRBJ2-5	TRBV4-2	.	TGTGCCAGCAGCCAAGACGTAGGCAGGGACCAGTACTTC	CASSQDVGRDQYF
TRBD1	TRBJ2-5	TRBV29-1	.	TGCAGCGTTGAAGCCGGGACAGGGGCTAGCCAGACCCAGTACTTC	CSVEAGTGASQTQYF
TRBD2	TRBJ2-3	TRBV9	.	TGTGCCAGCAGCGGTAGCGGGAGGGCCGAAGATACGCAGTATTTT	CASSGSGRAEDTQYF
TRBD2	TRBJ2-5	TRBV7-3	few	TGTGCCAGCAGCTCCCTGACTAGCGGGGTAGAGACCCAGTACTTC	CASSSLTSGVETQYF
.	TRBJ2-1	TRBV7-2	many	TGTGCCAGCAGCTTAGAGGCTAGCCAATACAATGAGCAGTTCTTC	CASSLEASQYNEQFF
.	TRBJ1-2	TRBV6-2/TRBV6-3	few	TGTGCCAGCAGCCCAGACCCTAACTATGGCTACACCTTC	CASSPDPNYGYTF
.	TRBJ1-1	TRBV12-3/TRBV12-4	many	TGTGCCAGCGGGGACGAAGAACGGGCTGAAGCTTTCTTT	CASGDEERAEAFF
TRBD2	TRBJ2-2	TRBV28	many	TGTGCCAGCACTGTGGCTAGCGGGACCACCGGGGAGCTGTTTTTT	CASTVASGTTGELFF
.	TRBJ2-2	TRBV4-3	many	TGCGCCAGCAGCCAAGCGTCTGTTGGCGGGGCGAACACCGGGGAGCTGTTTTTT	CASSQASVGGANTGELFF
.	TRBJ1-3	TRBV5-1	few	TGCGCCAGCAGCTTGGCCGGCATGGGAAACACCATATATTTT	CASSLAGMGNTIYF
TRBD1	TRBJ1-6	TRBV7-2	many	TGTGCCAGCAGGACCGGGACAGGTCGCTATAATTCACCCCTCCACTTT	CASRTGTGRYNSPLHF
.	TRBJ2-1	TRBV5-1	many	TGCGCCAGCAGCTCGGGCAACGGACAGTCCTTGAATGAGCAGTTCTTC	CASSSGNGQSLNEQFF
.	TRBJ2-1	TRBV28	.	TGTGCCAGCACGACAGTGCCAAGCCTTAATGAGCAGTTCTTC	CASTTVPSLNEQFF
TRBD2	TRBJ2-2	TRBV20-1	few	TGCAGCCTCCTTAGAAGCGGGAGGGCGAACACCGGGGAGCTGTTTTTT	CSLLRSGRANTGELFF
.	TRBJ2-1	TRBV19	.	TGTGCCTCGGGCAGGAACCTATACAATGAGCAGTTCTTC	CASGRNLYNEQFF
.	TRBJ2-5	TRBV18	few	TGTGCCAGCTCACCGCGACAGCTCCAAGAGACCCAGTACTTC	CASSPRQLQETQYF
.	TRBJ2-1	TRBV20-1	.	TGCAGTGCTAGAGAGAGGGGGAGGAGCTCCTACAATGAGCAGTTCTTC	CSARERGRSSYNEQFF
.	TRBJ2-7	TRBV5-4	few	TGTGCCAGCAGCTTATCGATGGGCTACGAGCAGTACTTC	CASSLSMGYEQYF
.	TRBJ2-3	TRBV6-5	few	TGTGCCAGCAGGAGGGCGGGGCGCTTTGGAGATACGCAGTATTTT	CASRRAGRFGDTQYF
.	TRBJ1-1	TRBV29-1	.	TGCAGCGTGGGGGGACAGAACACTGAAGCTTTCTTT	CSVGGQNTEAFF
.	TRBJ2-1	TRBV30	.	TGTGCCTGGAGTGGGTCCTACAATGAGCAGTTCTTC	CAWSGSYNEQFF
TRBD1	TRBJ1-2	TRBV18	.	TGTGCCAGCTCGGGGGCAGGACAGGATGGCTACACCTTC	CASSGAGQDGYTF
TRBD1	TRBJ1-2	TRBV2	many	TGTGCCAGCAGTGACAGGGGGGGCTATGGCTACACCTTC	CASSDRGGYGYTF
.	TRBJ1-2	TRBV7-6	.	TGTGCCAGCAGCCCCGATTTAATCGGAGGCTACACCTTC	CASSPDLIGGYTF
TRBD1	TRBJ1-4	TRBV5-4	few	TGTGCCAGCAGCTCTACAGGGGTTGGCGAAAAACTGTTTTTT	CASSSTGVGEKLFF
.	TRBJ2-1	TRBV6-5	few	TGTGCCAGCAGTTATTGGGGGACAACCGATGAGCAGTTCTTC	CASSYWGTTDEQFF
TRBD1	TRBJ1-6	TRBV6-6	.	TGTGCCAGCAGTTACTCACAGGGGCAATTCAGGGGTTCACCCCTCCACTTT	CASSYSQGQFRGSPLHF
.	TRBJ1-6	TRBV7-3	.	TGTGTCAGCAGCCACGACAGCTATTCACCCCTCCACTTT	CVSSHDSYSPLHF
.	TRBJ2-7	TRBV28	.	TGTGCCAGCAGTTTATCCGGAATCGTATACGAGCAGTACTTC	CASSLSGIVYEQYF
.	TRBJ2-7	TRBV5-6	many	TGTGCCAGCAGCTACAGGGACGAGCAGTACTTC	CASSYRDEQYF
.	TRBJ1-5	TRBV6-1	few	TGTGCCAGCAGTGTGGGGGGAGGAAGCAATCAGCCCCAGCATTTT	CASSVGGGSNQPQHF
.	TRBJ1-1	TRBV6-1	many	TGTGCCAGCAGTGAATTGGGCACAGGGCTATCAGGAGCTTTCTTT	CASSELGTGLSGAFF
.	TRBJ2-4	TRBV5-1	.	TGCGCCAGCAGCTTGGGGCCAACCGAAAACATTCAGTACTTC	CASSLGPTENIQYF
.	TRBJ1-6	TRBV6-6	.	TGTGCCAGCAGTTACTCTCTGGACGAGAGTTCACCCCTCCACTTT	CASSYSLDESSPLHF
TRBD2	TRBJ2-7	TRBV4-2	few	TGTGCCAGCAGCCAAGAATCCTCCTGGTCTAGCGGGGGCACCTACGAGCAGTACTTC	CASSQESSWSSGGTYEQYF
TRBD2	TRBJ2-7	TRBV28	.	TGTGCCAGCAGTTATCAACGGGGGGTCGGGTACGAGCAGTACTTC	CASSYQRGVGYEQYF
.	TRBJ1-3	TRBV12-3/TRBV12-4	many	TGTGCCAGCAGTACCCCCGGGACGGACTCTGGAAACACCATATATTTT	CASSTPGTDSGNTIYF
TRBD2	TRBJ2-5	TRBV5-1	few	TGCGCCAGCACCCTGGGGGGGACCCAAGAGACCCAGTACTTC	CASTLGGTQETQYF
TRBD2	TRBJ2-3	TRBV3-1	.	TGTGCCAGCAGTCGACTAGCGGGGTACACAGATACGCAGTATTTT	CASSRLAGYTDTQYF
TRBD1	TRBJ2-5	TRBV28	few	TGTGCCAGCAGGGACAGGGTATGGGAGACCCAGTACTTC	CASRDRVWETQYF